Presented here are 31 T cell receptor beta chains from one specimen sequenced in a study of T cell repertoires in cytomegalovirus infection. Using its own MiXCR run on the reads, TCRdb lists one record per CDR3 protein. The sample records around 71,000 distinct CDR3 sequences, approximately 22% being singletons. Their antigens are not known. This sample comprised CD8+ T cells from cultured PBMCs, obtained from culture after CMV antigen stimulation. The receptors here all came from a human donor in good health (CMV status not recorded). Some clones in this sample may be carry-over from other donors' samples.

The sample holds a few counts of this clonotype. The CDR3 protein is CASSYSTEAFF. In nucleotides, the CDR3 is TGTGCCAGCAGTTACTCGACTGAAGCTTTCTTT. This rearrangement joins TRBV6-2 or TRBV6-3 to TRBJ1-1, with no clear D. V shed 0 bases and J shed 5 bases, with 1 base lying between them. The CDR3 has 11 amino acids. Germline V gene data show CDR1 as MNHEY and CDR2 as SVGEGT.

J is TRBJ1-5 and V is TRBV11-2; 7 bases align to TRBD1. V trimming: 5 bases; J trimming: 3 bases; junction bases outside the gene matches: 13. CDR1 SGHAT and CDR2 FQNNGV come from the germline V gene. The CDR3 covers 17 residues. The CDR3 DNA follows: TGTGCCAGCAGCCCAACAAAACGACAGGGTGTCAATCAGCCCCAGCATTTT. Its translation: CASSPTKRQGVNQPQHF.

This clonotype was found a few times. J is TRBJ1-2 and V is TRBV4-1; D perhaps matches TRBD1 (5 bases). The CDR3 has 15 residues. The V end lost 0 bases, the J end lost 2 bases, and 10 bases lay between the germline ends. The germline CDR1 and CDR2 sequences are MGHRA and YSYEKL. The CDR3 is CASSQEGAGNYGYTF. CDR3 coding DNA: TGCGCCAGCAGCCAAGAGGGTGCAGGGAACTATGGCTACACCTTC.

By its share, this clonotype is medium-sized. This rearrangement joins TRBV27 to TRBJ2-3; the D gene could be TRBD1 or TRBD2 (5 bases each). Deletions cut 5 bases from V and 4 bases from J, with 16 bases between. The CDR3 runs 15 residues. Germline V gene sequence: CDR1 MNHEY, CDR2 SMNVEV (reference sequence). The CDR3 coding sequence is TGTGCCAGCAGTCCGGGGACCCCTCCTGCAGATACGCAGTATTTT. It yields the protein CASSPGTPPADTQYF.

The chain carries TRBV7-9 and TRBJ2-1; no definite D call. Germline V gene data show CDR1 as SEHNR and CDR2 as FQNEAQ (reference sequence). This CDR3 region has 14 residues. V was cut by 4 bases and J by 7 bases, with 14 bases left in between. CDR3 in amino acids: CASSSGLWGNEQFF. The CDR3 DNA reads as TGTGCCAGCAGCTCAGGTCTCTGGGGTAATGAGCAGTTCTTC.

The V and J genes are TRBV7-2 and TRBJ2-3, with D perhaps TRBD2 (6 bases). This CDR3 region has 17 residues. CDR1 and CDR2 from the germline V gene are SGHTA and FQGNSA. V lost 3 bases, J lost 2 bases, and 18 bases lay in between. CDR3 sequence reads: CASSFSGLGTSTDTQYF. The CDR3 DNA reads TGTGCCAGCAGCTTTTCTGGGTTGGGGACTTCCACAGATACGCAGTATTTT. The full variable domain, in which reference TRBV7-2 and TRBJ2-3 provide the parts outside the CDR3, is GAGVSQSPSNKVTEKGKDVELRCDPISGHTALYWYRQSLGQGLEFLIYFQGNSAPDKSGLPSDRFSAERTGGSVSTLTIQRTQQEDSAVYLCASSFSGLGTSTDTQYFGPGTRLTVL.

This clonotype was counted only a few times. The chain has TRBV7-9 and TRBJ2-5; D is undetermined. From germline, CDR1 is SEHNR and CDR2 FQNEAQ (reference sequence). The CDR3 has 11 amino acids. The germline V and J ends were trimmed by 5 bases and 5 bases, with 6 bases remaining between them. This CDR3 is CASSQGETQYF. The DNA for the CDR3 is TGTGCCAGCAGCCAAGGGGAGACCCAGTACTTC. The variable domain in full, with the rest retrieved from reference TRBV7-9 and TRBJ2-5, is DTGVSQNPRHKITKRGQNVTFRCDPISEHNRLYWYRQTLGQGPEFLTYFQNEAQLEKSRLLSDRFSAERPKGSFSTLEIQRTEQGDSAMYLCASSQGETQYFGPGTRLLVL.

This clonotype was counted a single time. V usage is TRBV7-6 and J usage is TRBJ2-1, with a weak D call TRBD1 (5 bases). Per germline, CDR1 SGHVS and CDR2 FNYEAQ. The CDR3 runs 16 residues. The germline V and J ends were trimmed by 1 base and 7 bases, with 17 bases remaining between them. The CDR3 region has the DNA TGTGCCAGCAGCTTAGACTTAGGCAGGGTAGGGAATGAGCAGTTCTTC. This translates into CASSLDLGRVGNEQFF.

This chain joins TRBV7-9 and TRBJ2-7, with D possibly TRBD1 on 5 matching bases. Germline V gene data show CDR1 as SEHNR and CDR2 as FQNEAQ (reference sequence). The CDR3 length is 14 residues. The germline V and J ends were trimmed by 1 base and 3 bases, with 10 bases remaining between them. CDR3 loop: CASSLVAGNYEQYF. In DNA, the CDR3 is TGTGCCAGCAGCTTAGTGGCAGGGAACTACGAGCAGTACTTC.

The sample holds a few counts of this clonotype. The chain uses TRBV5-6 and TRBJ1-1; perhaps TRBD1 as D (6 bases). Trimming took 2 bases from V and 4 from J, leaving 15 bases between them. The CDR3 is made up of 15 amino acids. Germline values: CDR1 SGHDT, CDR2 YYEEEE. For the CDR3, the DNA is TGTGCCAGCAGCTTCGAGAGCAGGGGACGCACTGAAGCTTTCTTT. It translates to CASSFESRGRTEAFF.

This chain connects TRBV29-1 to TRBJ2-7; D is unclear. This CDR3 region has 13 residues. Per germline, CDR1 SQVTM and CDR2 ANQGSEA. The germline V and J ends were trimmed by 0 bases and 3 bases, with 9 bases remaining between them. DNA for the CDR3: TGCAGCGTTGAAGATCTCGAGCGCTACGAGCAGTACTTC. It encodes CSVEDLERYEQYF.

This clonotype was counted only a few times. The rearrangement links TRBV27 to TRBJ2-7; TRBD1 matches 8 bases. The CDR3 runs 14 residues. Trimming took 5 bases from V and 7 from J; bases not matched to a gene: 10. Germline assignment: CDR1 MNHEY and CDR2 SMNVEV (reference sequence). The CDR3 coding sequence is TGTGCCAGCAGTCCTTTCGGACAGGGAGGTGAGCAGTACTTC. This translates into CASSPFGQGGEQYF.

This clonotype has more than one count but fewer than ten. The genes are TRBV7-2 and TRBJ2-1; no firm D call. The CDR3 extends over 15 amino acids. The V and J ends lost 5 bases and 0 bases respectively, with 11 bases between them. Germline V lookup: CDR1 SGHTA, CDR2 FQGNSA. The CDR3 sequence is CASSPVLGSYNEQFF. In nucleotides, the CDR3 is TGTGCCAGCAGCCCTGTTTTGGGCTCCTACAATGAGCAGTTCTTC.

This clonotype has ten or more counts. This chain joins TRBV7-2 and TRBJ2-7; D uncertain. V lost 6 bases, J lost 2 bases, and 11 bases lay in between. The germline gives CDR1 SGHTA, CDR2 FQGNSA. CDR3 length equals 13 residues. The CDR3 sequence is CASSPGPTYEQYF. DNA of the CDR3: TGTGCCAGCAGTCCCGGTCCCACCTACGAGCAGTACTTC. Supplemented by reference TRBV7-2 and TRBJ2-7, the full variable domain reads GAGVSQSPSNKVTEKGKDVELRCDPISGHTALYWYRQSLGQGLEFLIYFQGNSAPDKSGLPSDRFSAERTGGSVSTLTIQRTQQEDSAVYLCASSPGPTYEQYFGPGTRLTVT.

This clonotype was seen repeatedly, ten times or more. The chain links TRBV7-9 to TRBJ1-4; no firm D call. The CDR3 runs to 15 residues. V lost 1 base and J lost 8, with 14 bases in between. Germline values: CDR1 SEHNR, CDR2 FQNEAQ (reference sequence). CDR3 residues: CASSLGFGLREKLFF. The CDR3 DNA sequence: TGTGCCAGCAGCTTAGGATTCGGGTTGAGGGAAAAACTGTTTTTT.

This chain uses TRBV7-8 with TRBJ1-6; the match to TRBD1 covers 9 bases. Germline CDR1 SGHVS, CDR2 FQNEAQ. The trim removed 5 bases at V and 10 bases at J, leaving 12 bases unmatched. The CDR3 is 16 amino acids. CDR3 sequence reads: CASSGKQGAFRSPLHF. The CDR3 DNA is TGTGCCAGCAGCGGTAAACAGGGGGCGTTTAGATCACCCCTCCACTTT.

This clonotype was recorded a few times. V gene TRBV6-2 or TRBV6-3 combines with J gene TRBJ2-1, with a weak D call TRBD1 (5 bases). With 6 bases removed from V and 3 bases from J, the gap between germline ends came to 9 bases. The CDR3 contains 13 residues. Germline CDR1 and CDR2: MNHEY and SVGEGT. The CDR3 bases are TGTGCCAGCAGGGACACCAACTACAATGAGCAGTTCTTC. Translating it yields CASRDTNYNEQFF.

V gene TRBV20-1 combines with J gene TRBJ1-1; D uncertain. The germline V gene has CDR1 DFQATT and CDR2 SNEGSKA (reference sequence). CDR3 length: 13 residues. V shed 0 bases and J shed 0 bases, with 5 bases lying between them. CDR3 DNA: TGCAGTGCTAGAGAAGGGATGAACACTGAAGCTTTCTTT. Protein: CSAREGMNTEAFF.

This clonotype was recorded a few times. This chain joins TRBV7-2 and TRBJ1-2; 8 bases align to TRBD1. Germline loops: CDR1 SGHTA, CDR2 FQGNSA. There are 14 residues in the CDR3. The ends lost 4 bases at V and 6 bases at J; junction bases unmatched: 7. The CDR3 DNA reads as TGTGCCAGCAGCTGGACAGGGAAACTTGATGGCTACACCTTC. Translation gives CASSWTGKLDGYTF.

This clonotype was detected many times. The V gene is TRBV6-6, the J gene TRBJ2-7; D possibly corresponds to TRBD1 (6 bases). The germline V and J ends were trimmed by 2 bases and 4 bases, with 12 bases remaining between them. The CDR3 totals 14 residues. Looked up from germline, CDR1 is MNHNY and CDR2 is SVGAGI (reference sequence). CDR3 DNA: TGTGCCAGCAGTTACGAACAGGGTCCATACGAGCAGTACTTC. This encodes CASSYEQGPYEQYF.

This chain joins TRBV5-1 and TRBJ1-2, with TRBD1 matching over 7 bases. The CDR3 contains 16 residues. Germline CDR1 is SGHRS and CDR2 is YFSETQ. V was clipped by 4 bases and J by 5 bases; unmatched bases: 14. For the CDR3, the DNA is TGCGCCAGCAGCATGGGCGGGACAGTGGGTCATTATGGCTACACCTTC. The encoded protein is CASSMGGTVGHYGYTF.

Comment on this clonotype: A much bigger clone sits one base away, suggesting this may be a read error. CDR3 amino acids: CASRKTEVTYFWIEAFF. The CDR3 DNA follows: TGTGCCAGCAGAAAAACAGAGGTCACCTATTTCTGGATTGAAGCTTTCTTT. J is TRBJ1-1 and V is TRBV6-1; D uncertain. This CDR3 is 17 amino acids long. Germline V gene lookup returns CDR1 MNHNS and CDR2 SASEGT. The ends were cut back, 6 bases at V and 7 bases at J, with 27 bases in the middle.

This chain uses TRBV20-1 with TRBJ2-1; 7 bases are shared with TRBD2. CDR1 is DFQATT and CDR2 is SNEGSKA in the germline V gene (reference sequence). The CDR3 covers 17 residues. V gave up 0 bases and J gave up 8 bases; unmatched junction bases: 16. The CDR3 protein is CSARDPESGGGNDEQFF. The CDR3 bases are TGCAGTGCTAGAGATCCTGAGTCGGGCGGGGGAAACGATGAGCAGTTCTTC.

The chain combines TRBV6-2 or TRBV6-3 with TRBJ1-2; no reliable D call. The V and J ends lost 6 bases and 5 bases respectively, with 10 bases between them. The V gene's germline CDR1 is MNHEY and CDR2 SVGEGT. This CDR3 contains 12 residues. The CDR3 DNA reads TGTGCCAGCAGCCCAGACTTATATGGCTACACCTTC. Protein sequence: CASSPDLYGYTF.

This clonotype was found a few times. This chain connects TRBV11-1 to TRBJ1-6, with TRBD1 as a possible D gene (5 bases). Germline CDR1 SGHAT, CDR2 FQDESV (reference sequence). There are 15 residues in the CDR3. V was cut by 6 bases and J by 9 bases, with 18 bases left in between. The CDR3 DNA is TGTGCCAGCAGATCCCGCTCGGGGGGGAGTTCACCCCTCCACTTT. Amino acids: CASRSRSGGSSPLHF.

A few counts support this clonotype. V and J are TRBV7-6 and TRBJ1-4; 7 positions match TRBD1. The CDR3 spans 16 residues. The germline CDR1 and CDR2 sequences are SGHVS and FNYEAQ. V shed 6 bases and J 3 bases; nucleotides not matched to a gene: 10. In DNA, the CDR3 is TGTGCCAGCAGTTTATATCCGGACAGGCCTAATGAAAAACTGTTTTTT. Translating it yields CASSLYPDRPNEKLFF.

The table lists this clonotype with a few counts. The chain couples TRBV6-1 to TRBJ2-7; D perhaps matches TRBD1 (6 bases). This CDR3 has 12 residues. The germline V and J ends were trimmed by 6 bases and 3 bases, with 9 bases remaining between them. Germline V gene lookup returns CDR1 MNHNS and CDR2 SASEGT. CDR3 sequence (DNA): TGTGCCAGCAGGGGACACTTCTACGAGCAGTACTTC. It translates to CASRGHFYEQYF.

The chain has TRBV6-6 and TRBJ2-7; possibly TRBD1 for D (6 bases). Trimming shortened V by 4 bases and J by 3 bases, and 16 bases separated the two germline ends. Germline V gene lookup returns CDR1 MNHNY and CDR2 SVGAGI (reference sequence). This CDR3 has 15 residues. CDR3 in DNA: TGTGCCAGCAGTTCCACTACAGGGTTGGGCTACGAGCAGTACTTC. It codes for CASSSTTGLGYEQYF.

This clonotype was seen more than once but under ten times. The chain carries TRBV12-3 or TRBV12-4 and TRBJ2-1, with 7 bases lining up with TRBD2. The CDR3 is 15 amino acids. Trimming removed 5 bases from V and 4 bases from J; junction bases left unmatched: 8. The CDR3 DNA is TGTGCCAGCAGTGCCCGGACTAGTGGGTACAATGAGCAGTTCTTC. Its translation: CASSARTSGYNEQFF.

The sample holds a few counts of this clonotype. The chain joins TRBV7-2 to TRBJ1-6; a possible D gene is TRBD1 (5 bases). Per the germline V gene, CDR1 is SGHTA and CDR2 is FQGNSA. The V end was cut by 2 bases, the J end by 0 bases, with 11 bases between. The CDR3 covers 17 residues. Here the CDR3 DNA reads TGTGCCAGCAGCTTAAGGGGACCGAGCTCCTATAATTCACCCCTCCACTTT. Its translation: CASSLRGPSSYNSPLHF.

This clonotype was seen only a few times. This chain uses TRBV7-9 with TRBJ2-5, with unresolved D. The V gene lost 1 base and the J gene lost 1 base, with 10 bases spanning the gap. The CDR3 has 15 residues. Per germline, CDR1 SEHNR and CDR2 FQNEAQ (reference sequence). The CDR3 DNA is TGTGCCAGCAGCTTAGGACGGAGCCCCCAAGAGACCCAGTACTTC. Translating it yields CASSLGRSPQETQYF.